This T cell receptor beta chain was recorded in a study of identical twins. Each CDR3 protein gets one entry after TCRdb re-called the 5' RACE reads with MiXCR. The sample includes about 920,000 distinct CDR3 sequences, about 12% of them seen just once. This clonotype has more than one count but fewer than ten. Germline lookup yields CDR1 SNHLY and CDR2 FYNNEI. This CDR3 spans 15 amino acids. Trimming cost V 6 bases and J 3 bases, with 18 bases left between them. The sample also formed part of further work on yellow fever vaccine responses in identical twins.

The chain links TRBV2 to TRBJ2-7; tentative D call: TRBD1 (6 bases). The receptor was isolated from a woman under 30 in good health. The sample taken for sequencing was PBMCs. CDR3 region: CASRRGSSLGYEQYF. The CDR3 DNA reads TGTGCCAGCAGGAGGGGGTCTAGCTTGGGCTACGAGCAGTACTTC.